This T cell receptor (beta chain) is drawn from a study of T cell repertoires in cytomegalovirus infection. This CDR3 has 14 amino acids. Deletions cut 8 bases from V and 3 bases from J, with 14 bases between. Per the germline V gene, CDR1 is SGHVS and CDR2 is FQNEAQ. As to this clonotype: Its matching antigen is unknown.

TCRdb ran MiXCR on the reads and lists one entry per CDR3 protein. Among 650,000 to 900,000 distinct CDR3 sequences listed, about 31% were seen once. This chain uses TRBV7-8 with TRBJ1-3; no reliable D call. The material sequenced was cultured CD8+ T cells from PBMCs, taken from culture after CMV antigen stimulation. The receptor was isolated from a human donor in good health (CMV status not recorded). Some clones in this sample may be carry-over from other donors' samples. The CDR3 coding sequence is TGTGCCAGCCGGGTACAAGGAGTTGGAAACACCATATATTTT. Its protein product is CASRVQGVGNTIYF.